One sample yielded the 6 T cell receptor beta chains listed below, sequenced in a study of T cell responses to AZD1222 COVID-19 vaccine. Assay: immunoSEQ multiplex PCR; the TCRdb copy retains only in-frame clones and omits some. The table records under 95,000 clones, about nine tenths of them present only once. The specimen was peripheral blood, collected 28 days after the second AZD1222 dose. Receptor source: an adult who received the AZD1222 COVID-19 vaccine.

This clone came up once. This chain links TRBV28 with TRBJ2-3; 8 bases are a match to TRBD1. The trim removed 3 bases at V and 0 bases at J, leaving 5 bases unmatched. Per germline, CDR1 MDHEN and CDR2 SYDVKM. This CDR3 has 16 residues. The CDR3 sequence: CASSFGQGASTDTQYF. The CDR3 DNA is TGTGCCAGCAGTTTCGGACAGGGAGCTAGCACAGATACGCAGTATTTT.

V and J are TRBV28 and TRBJ1-3; maybe TRBD1 (5 bases). The germline V gene encodes CDR1 MDHEN and CDR2 SYDVKM. V gave up 2 bases and J gave up 4 bases, with 21 bases separating them. The CDR3 is 18 amino acids. The CDR3 DNA is TGTGCCAGCAGTTTACCTTATGGGCAGGGAGGAGAAGGAAACACCATATATTTT. This codes for CASSLPYGQGGEGNTIYF.

V is TRBV28 and J is TRBJ2-7; D is possibly TRBD1 (6 bases). Trimming took off 8 bases at V and 4 bases at J, with 15 bases between the two ends. The germline V gene has CDR1 MDHEN and CDR2 SYDVKM. The CDR3 sequence is 13 residues long. CDR3 sequence reads: CASAGEQLYEQYF. The CDR3 DNA reads as TGTGCCAGCGCAGGGGAGCAATTATACGAGCAGTACTTC.

V is TRBV9 and J is TRBJ1-6; no reliable D call. The CDR3 contains 14 residues. CDR1 is SGDLS and CDR2 is YYNGEE in the germline V gene. Trimming cost V 3 bases and J 10 bases, with 14 bases left between them. The CDR3 spells CASSGATPGSPLHF. CDR3 in DNA: TGTGCCAGCAGCGGAGCCACCCCGGGATCACCCCTCCACTTT.

V usage is TRBV5-1 and J usage is TRBJ1-5; 8 bases match TRBD1. Trimming at V came to 4 bases and at J to 4 bases, leaving 13 bases not matched to a gene. CDR1 and CDR2 from the germline V gene are SGHRS and YFSETQ. The CDR3 runs 17 residues. The CDR3 loop is CASSPGQGFAINQPQHF. The CDR3 nucleotides are TGCGCCAGCAGCCCTGGACAGGGATTCGCGATAAATCAGCCCCAGCATTTT.

The chain joins TRBV18 to TRBJ1-4; D might be TRBD1 (6 bases). The CDR3 totals 14 residues. From germline, CDR1 is KGHSH and CDR2 LQKENI. The germline V and J ends were trimmed by 3 bases and 8 bases, with 13 bases remaining between them. CDR3 loop: CASSPLGGKEKLFF. The CDR3 bases are TGTGCCAGCTCACCTCTAGGGGGGAAAGAAAAACTGTTTTTT.